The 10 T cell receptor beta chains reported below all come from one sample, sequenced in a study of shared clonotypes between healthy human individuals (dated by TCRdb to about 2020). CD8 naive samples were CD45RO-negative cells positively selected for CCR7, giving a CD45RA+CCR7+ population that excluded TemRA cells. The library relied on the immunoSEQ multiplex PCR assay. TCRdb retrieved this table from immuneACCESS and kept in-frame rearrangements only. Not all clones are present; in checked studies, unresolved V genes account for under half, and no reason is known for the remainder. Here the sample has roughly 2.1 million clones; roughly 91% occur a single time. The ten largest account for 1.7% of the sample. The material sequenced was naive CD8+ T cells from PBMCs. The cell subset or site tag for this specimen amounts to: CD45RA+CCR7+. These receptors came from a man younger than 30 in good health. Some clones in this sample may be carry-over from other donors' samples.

The CDR3 sequence is CASSTGAGEVYEQYF. The CDR3 DNA sequence: TGTGCCAGCAGTACCGGGGCGGGAGAAGTATACGAGCAGTACTTC. J is TRBJ2-7 and V is TRBV27; 7 bases are a match to TRBD2. V lost 5 bases to trimming and J lost 4 bases; unmatched junction nucleotides: 11. Germline values: CDR1 MNHEY, CDR2 SMNVEV (reference sequence). CDR3 length equals 15 residues.

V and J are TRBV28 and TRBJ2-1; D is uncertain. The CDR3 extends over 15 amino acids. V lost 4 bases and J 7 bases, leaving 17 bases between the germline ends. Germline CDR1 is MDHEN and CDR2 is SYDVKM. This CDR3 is CASSSAWVLGNEQFF. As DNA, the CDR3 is TGTGCCAGCAGTTCCGCGTGGGTTCTCGGTAATGAGCAGTTCTTC.

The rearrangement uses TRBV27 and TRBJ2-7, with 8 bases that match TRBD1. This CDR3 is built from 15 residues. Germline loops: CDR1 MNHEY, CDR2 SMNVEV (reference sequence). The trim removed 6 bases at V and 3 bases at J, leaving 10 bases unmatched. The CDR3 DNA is TGTGCCAGCAGCAGCCGGGGACAGGCGTACTACGAGCAGTACTTC. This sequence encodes CASSSRGQAYYEQYF.

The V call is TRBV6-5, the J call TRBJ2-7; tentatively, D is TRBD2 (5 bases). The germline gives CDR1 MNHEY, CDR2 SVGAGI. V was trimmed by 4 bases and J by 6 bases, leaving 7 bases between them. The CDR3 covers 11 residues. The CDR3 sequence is CASSFGLEQYF. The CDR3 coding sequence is TGTGCCAGCAGTTTTGGACTCGAGCAGTACTTC.

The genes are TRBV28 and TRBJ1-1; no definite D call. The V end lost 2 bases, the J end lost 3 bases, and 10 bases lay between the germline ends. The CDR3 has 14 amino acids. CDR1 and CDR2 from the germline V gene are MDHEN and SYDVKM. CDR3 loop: CASSLTVWDTEAFF. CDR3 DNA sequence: TGTGCCAGCAGTTTAACGGTCTGGGACACTGAAGCTTTCTTT.

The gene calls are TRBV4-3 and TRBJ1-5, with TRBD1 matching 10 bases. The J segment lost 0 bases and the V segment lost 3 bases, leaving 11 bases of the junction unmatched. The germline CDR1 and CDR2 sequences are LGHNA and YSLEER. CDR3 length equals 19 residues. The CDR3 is CASSHAPRDRGFSNQPQHF. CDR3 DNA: TGCGCCAGCAGCCATGCCCCCCGGGACAGGGGATTTAGCAATCAGCCCCAGCATTTT.

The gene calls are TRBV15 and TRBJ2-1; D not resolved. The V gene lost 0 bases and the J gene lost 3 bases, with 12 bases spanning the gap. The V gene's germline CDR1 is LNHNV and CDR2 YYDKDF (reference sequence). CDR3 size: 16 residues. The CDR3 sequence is CATSREANWDYNEQFF. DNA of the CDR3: TGTGCCACCAGCAGAGAAGCCAATTGGGACTACAATGAGCAGTTCTTC. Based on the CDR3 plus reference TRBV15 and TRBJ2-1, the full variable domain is DAMVIQNPRYQVTQFGKPVTLSCSQTLNHNVMYWYQQKSSQAPKLLFHYYDKDFNNEADTPDNFQSRRPNTSFCFLDIRSPGLGDTAMYLCATSREANWDYNEQFFGPGTRLTVL.

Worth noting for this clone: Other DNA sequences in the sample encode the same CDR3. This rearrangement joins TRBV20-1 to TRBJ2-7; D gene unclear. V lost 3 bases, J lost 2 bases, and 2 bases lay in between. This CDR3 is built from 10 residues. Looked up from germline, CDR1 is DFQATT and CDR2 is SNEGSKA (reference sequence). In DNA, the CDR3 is TGCAGTGCTAGGACCTACGAGCAGTACTTC. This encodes CSARTYEQYF.

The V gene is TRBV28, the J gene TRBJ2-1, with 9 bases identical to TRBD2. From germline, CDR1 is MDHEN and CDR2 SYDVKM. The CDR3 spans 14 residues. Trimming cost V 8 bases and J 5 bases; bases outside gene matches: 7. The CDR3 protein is CASVRAGGDNEQFF. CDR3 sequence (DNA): TGTGCCAGCGTACGGGCGGGAGGGGACAATGAGCAGTTCTTC.

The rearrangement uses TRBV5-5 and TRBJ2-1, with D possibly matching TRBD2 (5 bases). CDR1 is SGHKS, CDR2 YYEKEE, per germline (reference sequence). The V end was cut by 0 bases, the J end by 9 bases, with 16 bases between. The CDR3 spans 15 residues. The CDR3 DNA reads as TGTGCCAGCAGCTTGGCCCTATTAACTAGAATTGAGCAGTTCTTC. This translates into CASSLALLTRIEQFF.